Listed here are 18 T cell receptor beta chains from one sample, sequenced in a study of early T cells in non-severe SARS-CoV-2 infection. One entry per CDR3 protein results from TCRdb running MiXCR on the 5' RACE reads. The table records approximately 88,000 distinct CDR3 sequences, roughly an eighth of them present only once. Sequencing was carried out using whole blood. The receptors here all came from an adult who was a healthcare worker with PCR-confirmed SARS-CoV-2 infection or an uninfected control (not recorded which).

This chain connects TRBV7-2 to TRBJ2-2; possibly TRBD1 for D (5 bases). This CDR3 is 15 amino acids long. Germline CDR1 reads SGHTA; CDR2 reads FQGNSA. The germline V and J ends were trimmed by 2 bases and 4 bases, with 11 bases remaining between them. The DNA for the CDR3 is TGTGCCAGCAGCTTAATGTCCCAGGGCACCGGGGAGCTGTTTTTT. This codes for CASSLMSQGTGELFF.

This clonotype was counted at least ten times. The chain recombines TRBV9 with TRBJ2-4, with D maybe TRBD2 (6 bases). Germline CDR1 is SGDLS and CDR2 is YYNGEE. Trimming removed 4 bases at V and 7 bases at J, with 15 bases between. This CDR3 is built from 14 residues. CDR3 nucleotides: TGTGCCAGCAGCCCTGGAGGGCTGGTGAACATTCAGTACTTC. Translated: CASSPGGLVNIQYF. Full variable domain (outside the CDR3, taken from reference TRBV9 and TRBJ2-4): DSGVTQTPKHLITATGQRVTLRCSPRSGDLSVYWYQQSLDQGLQFLIQYYNGEERAKGNILERFSAQQFPDLHSELNLSSLELGDSALYFCASSPGGLVNIQYFGAGTRLSVL.

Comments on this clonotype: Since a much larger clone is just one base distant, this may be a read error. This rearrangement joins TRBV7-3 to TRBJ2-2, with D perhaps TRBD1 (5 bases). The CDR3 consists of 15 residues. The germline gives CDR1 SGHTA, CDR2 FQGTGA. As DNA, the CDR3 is TGTGCCAGCAGCTTAGACAGACTGAACACCAGGGAGCTGTTTTTT. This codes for CASSLDRLNTRELFF.

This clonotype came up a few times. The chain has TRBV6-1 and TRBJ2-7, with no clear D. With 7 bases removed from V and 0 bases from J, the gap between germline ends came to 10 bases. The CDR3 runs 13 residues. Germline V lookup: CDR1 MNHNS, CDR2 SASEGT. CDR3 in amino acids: CASTQSSSYEQYF. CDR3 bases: TGTGCCAGCACACAGTCCAGCTCCTACGAGCAGTACTTC.

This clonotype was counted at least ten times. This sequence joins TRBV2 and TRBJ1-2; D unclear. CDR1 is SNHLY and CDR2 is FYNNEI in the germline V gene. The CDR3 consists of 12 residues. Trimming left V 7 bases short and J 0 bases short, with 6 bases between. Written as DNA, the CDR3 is TGTGCCAGCATGTCCGCTAACTATGGCTACACCTTC. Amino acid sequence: CASMSANYGYTF.

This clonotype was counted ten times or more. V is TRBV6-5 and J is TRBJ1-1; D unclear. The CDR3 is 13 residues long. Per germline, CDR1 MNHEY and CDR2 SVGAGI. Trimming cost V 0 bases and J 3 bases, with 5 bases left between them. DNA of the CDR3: TGTGCCAGCAGTTACTCGCTATACACTGAAGCTTTCTTT. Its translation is CASSYSLYTEAFF.

This CDR3 reads CASSLSISIRRLVTDTQYF. CDR3 nucleotide sequence: TGTGCCAGCAGTTTATCTATATCGATTCGGAGACTGGTCACAGATACGCAGTATTTT. The chain links TRBV12-3 or TRBV12-4 to TRBJ2-3, with unresolved D. The CDR3 covers 19 residues. V gave up 2 bases and J gave up 2 bases, with 23 bases separating them.

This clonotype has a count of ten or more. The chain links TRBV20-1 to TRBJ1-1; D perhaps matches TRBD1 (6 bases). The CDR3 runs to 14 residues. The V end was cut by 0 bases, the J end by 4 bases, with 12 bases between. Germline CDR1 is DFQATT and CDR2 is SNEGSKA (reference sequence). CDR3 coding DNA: TGCAGTGCTAGAGACTCAAGGGGGGGCACTGAAGCTTTCTTT. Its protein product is CSARDSRGGTEAFF.

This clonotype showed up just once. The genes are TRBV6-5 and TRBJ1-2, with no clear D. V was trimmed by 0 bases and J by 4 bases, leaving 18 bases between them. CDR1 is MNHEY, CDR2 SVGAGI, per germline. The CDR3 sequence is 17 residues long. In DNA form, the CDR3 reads TGTGCCAGCAGTTACTCGGCTGCAGCCCGTCCGCCCTATGGCTACACCTTC. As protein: CASSYSAAARPPYGYTF.

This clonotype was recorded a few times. DNA of the CDR3: TGTGCCAGCAGACTTGGCGGACATCCCGGGGAGCTGTTTTTT. Its translation: CASRLGGHPGELFF. The rearrangement uses TRBV5-6 and TRBJ2-2, with D possibly matching TRBD1 (5 bases). From germline, CDR1 is SGHDT and CDR2 YYEEEE. The CDR3 is 14 amino acids. The ends were cut back, 5 bases at V and 6 bases at J, with 14 bases in the middle.

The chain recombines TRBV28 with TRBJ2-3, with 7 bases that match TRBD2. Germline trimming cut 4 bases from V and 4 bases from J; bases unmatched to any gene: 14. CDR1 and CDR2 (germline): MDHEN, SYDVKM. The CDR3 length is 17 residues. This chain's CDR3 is CASSSPLLLAEADTQYF. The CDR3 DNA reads TGTGCCAGCAGTTCACCGCTTTTGCTAGCGGAGGCAGATACGCAGTATTTT.

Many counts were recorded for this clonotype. In DNA, the CDR3 is TGTGCCAGCAGCTTAGGAACAGTTACTGAAGCTTTCTTT. Amino acids: CASSLGTVTEAFF. The J gene is TRBJ1-1, the V gene TRBV7-6, with D unresolved. CDR1 is SGHVS and CDR2 is FNYEAQ in the germline V gene. This CDR3 is built from 13 residues. V lost 1 base and J 5 bases, leaving 8 bases between the germline ends.

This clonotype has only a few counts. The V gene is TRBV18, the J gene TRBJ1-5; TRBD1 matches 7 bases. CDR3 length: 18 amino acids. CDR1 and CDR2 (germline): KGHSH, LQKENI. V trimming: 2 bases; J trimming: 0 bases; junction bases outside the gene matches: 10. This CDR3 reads CASSPGFRQGLSNQPQHF. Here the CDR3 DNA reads TGTGCCAGCTCACCAGGGTTCCGACAGGGTCTTAGCAATCAGCCCCAGCATTTT.

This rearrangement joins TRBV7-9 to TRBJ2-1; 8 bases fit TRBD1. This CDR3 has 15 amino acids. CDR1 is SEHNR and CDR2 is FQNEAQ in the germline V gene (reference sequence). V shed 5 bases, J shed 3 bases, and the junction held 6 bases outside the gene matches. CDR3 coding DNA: TGTGCCAGCAGCGGGCTTACAGGGGGCTACAATGAGCAGTTCTTC. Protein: CASSGLTGGYNEQFF.

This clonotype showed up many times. DNA for the CDR3: TGCGCCAGCAAACCCCGGGTCAGTATCTCCTACGAGCAGTACTTC. It translates to CASKPRVSISYEQYF. The V gene is TRBV5-1, the J gene TRBJ2-7; no clear D. This CDR3 region has 15 residues. Germline CDR1 and CDR2: SGHRS and YFSETQ. With 6 bases removed from V and 0 bases from J, the gap between germline ends came to 16 bases. The entire variable domain, with the rest obtained from reference TRBV5-1 and TRBJ2-7, is as follows: KAGVTQTPRYLIKTRGQQVTLSCSPISGHRSVSWYQQTPGQGLQFLFEYFSETQRNKGNFPGRFSGRQFSNSRSEMNVSTLELGDSALYLCASKPRVSISYEQYFGPGTRLTVT.

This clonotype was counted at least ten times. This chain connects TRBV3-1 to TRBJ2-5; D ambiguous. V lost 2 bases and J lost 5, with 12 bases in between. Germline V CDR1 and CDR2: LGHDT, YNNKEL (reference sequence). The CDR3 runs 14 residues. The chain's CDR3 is CASSQFSSGETQYF. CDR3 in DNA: TGTGCCAGCAGCCAATTCAGCTCTGGGGAGACCCAGTACTTC.

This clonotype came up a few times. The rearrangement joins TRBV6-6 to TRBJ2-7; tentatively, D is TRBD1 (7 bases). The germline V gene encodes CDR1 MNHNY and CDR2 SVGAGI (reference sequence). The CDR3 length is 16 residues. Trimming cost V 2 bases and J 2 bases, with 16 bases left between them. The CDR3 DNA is TGTGCCAGCAGTTACGACGGGCAGGGGGGAACCTACGAGCAGTACTTC. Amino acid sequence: CASSYDGQGGTYEQYF.

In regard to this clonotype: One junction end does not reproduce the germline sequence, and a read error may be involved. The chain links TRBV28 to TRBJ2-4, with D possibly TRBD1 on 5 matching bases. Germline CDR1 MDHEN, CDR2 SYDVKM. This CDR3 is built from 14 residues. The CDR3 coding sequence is TGTGTCAGCAGGGATAGAGATTCCAAAAACATTCAGTACTTC. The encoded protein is CVSRDRDSKNIQYF.